This TCR beta chain was sequenced during a study of T cells in Graves' hyperthyroidism and ophthalmopathy. Study details: Peripheral blood was secured at the point of initial diagnosis, before any treatment.

Authors of the study amplified TCR beta CDR3 regions from RNA transcripts. The primer set for the first-round RT-PCR of the TCR CDR3 was HTBI. TCRdb ran MiXCR on the multiplex PCR reads and lists one entry per CDR3 protein. The sample contains 500,000 to 600,000 distinct CDR3 sequences, just under 20% of which appear only once. Germline CDR1 is LGHDT and CDR2 is YNNKEL (reference sequence). With V trimmed by 8 bases and J by 11 bases, 11 bases remained unmatched. CDR3 length: 12 amino acids. This clonotype was seen ten or more times. The source material was blood. The receptor's source is a man in his forties or fifties with Graves' ophthalmopathy. This chain uses TRBV3-1 with TRBJ1-1; 7 nucleotides align to TRBD1. The CDR3 sequence is CASGSGQARAFF. The DNA for the CDR3 is TGTGCCAGCGGGAGTGGACAGGCTCGGGCTTTCTTT.